The TCR beta chain described here comes from a study of blood T cells in healthy people across ages. Alongside a J-beta primer mix, a sample-barcoded 5' primer served in a second PCR lasting about 6 to 11 cycles. TCRdb called the 5' RACE reads again in MiXCR, with one record for every CDR3 protein. The data hold around 1.1 million distinct CDR3 sequences, with about two fifths observed a single time. Turning to this clonotype: The antigen is not known.

The CDR3 consists of 12 residues. V shed 2 bases and J shed 6 bases, with 4 bases lying between them. Findings and caveats of the study: There were more naive CD4+ cells and higher diversity in long-lived donors than in aged donors. Older individuals had lower TCR beta diversity per million T cells (the decline was roughly linear). The study lacked donor CMV status, which possibly confounded expanded clonotype changes.

The authors extracted at least 5.5 micrograms of total RNA per sample. The specimen was blood. The chain uses TRBV12-3 or TRBV12-4 and TRBJ2-2; D is unresolved. The receptor was derived from a man aged 18 to 29 in good health. The CDR3 here is CASSLIAGELFF. The CDR3 DNA reads TGTGCCAGCAGTTTAATCGCCGGGGAGCTGTTTTTT.